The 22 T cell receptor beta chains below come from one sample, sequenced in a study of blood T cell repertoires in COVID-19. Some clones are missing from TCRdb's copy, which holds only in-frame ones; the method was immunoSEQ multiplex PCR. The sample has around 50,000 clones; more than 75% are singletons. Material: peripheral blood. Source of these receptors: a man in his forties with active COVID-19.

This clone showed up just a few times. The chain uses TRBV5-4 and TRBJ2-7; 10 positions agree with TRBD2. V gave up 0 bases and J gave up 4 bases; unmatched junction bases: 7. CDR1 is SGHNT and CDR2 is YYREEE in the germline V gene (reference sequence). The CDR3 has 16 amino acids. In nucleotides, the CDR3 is TGTGCCAGCAGCTTGGGGCTAGCGGGAGCGGGTTACGAGCAGTACTTC. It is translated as CASSLGLAGAGYEQYF. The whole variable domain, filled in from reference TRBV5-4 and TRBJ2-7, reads ETGVTQSPTHLIKTRGQQVTLRCSSQSGHNTVSWYQQALGQGPQFIFQYYREEENGRGNFPPRFSGLQFPNYSSELNVNALELDDSALYLCASSLGLAGAGYEQYFGPGTRLTVT.

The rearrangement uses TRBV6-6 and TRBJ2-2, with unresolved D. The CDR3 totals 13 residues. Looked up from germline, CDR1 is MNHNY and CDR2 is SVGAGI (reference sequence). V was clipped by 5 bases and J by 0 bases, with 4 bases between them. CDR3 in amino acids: CASSQPNTGELFF. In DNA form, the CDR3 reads TGTGCCAGCAGTCAGCCGAACACCGGGGAGCTGTTTTTT.

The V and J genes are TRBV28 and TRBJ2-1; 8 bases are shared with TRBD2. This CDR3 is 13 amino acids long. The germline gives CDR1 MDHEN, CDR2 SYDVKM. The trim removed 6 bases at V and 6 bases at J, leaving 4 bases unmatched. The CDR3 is CASSRLAINEQFF. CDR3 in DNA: TGTGCCAGCAGCAGACTAGCGATCAATGAGCAGTTCTTC.

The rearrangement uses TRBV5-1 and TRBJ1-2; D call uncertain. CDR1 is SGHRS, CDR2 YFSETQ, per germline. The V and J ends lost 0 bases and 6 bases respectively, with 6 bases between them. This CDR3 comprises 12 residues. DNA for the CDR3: TGCGCCAGCAGCTTGGGACGGGATGGCTACACCTTC. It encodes CASSLGRDGYTF.

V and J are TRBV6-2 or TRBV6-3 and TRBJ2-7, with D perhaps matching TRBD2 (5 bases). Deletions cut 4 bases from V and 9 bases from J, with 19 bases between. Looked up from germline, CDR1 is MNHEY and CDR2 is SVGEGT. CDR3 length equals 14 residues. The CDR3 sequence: CASSSHTDRRGQYF. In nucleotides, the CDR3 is TGTGCCAGCAGTTCCCACACGGACCGCCGGGGGCAGTACTTC.

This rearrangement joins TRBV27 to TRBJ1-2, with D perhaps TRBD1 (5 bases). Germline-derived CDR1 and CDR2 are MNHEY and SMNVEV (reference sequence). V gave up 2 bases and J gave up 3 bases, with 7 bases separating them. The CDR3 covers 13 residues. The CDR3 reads CASSLRGDYGYTF. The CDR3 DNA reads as TGTGCCAGCAGTTTAAGGGGCGACTATGGCTACACCTTC.

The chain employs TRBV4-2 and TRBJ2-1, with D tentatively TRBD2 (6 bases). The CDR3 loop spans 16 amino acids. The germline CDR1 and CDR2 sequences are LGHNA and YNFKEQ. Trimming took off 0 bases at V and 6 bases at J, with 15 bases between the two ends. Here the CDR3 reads CASSQDFSGVVNEQFF. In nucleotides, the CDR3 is TGTGCCAGCAGCCAAGACTTCTCGGGAGTGGTCAATGAGCAGTTCTTC.

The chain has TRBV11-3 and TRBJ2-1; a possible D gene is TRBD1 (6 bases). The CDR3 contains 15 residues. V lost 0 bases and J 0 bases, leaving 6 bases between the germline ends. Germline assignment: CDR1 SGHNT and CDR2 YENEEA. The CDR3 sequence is CASSLEGGSYNEQFF. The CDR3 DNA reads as TGTGCCAGCAGCTTAGAAGGGGGCTCCTACAATGAGCAGTTCTTC.

The CDR3 region has the DNA TGTGCCAGCAGTCCGGATGGACAGGGGGAAGAGCAGCCCCAGCATTTT. As protein: CASSPDGQGEEQPQHF. The V and J genes are TRBV27 and TRBJ1-5, with TRBD1 identical over 10 bases. V lost 5 bases to trimming and J lost 7 bases; unmatched junction nucleotides: 11. The length of the CDR3 is 16 residues. CDR1 MNHEY and CDR2 SMNVEV come from the germline V gene (reference sequence).

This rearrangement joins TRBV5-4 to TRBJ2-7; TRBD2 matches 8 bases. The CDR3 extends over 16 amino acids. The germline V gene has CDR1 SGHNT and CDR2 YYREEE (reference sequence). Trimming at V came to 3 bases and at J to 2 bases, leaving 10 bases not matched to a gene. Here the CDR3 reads CASSWTGGQRTYEQYF. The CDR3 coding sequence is TGTGCCAGCAGCTGGACGGGGGGGCAGAGAACCTACGAGCAGTACTTC.

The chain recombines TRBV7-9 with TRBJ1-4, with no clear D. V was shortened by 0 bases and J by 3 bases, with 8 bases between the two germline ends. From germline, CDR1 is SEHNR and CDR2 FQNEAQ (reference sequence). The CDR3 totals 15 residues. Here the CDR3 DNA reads TGTGCCAGCAGCTTAGCGGGGAGCCCTAATGAAAAACTGTTTTTT. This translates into CASSLAGSPNEKLFF.

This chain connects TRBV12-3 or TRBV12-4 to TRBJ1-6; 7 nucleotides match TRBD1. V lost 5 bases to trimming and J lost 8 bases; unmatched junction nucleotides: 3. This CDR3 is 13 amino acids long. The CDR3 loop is CASSLDRDSPLHF. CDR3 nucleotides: TGTGCCAGCAGTCTCGACAGGGATTCACCCCTCCACTTT.

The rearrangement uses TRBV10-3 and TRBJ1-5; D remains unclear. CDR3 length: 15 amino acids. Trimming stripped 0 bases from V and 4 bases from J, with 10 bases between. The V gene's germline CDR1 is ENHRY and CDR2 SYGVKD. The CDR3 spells CAISESLAVNQPQHF. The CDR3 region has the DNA TGTGCCATCAGTGAGTCCCTGGCGGTGAATCAGCCCCAGCATTTT.

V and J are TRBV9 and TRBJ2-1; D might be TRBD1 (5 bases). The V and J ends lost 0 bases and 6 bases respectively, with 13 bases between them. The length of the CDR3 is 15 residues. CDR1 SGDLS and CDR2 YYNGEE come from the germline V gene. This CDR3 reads CASSVVSGSGNEQFF. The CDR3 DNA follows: TGTGCCAGCAGCGTAGTTTCAGGGTCCGGCAATGAGCAGTTCTTC.

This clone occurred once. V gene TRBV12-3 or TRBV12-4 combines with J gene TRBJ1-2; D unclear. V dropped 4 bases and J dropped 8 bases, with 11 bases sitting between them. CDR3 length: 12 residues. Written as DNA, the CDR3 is TGTGCCAGCAGTTCCCGGGCGGGGGGCTACACCTTC. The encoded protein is CASSSRAGGYTF.

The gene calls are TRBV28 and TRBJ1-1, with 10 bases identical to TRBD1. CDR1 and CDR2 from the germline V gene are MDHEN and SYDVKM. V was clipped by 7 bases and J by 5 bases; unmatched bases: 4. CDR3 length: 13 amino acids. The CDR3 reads CASNDRGRTEAFF. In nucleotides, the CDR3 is TGTGCCAGCAACGACAGGGGGCGAACTGAAGCTTTCTTT.

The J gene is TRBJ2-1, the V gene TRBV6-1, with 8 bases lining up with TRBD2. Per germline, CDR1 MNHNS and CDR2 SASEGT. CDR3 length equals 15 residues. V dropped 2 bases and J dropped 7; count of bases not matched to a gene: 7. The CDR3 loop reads CASSEPAGVINEQFF. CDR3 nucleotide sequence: TGTGCCAGCAGTGAACCAGCGGGAGTTATAAATGAGCAGTTCTTC.

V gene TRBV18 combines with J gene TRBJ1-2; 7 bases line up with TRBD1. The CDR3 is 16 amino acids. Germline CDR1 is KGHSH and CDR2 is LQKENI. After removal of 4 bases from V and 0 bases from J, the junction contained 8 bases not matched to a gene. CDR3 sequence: CASSRDSLYPNYGYTF. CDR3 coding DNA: TGTGCCAGCTCACGGGACAGCTTATATCCTAACTATGGCTACACCTTC. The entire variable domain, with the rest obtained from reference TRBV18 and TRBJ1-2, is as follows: NAGVMQNPRHLVRRRGQEARLRCSPMKGHSHVYWYRQLPEEGLKFMVYLQKENIIDESGMPKERFSAEFPKEGPSILRIQQVVRGDSAAYFCASSRDSLYPNYGYTFGSGTRLTVV.

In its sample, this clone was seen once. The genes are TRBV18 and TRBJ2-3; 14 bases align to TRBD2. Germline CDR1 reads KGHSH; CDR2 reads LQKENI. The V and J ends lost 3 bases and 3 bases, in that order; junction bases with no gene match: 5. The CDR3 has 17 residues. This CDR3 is CASSPGTSGSRTDTQYF. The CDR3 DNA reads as TGTGCCAGCTCACCCGGGACTAGCGGGAGTCGGACAGATACGCAGTATTTT.

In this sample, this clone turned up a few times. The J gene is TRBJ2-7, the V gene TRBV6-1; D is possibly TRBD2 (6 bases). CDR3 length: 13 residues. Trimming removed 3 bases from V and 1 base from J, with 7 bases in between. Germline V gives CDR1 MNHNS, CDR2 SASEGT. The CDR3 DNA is TGTGCCAGCAGTGAGGACTATTCCTACGAGCAGTACTTC. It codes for CASSEDYSYEQYF.

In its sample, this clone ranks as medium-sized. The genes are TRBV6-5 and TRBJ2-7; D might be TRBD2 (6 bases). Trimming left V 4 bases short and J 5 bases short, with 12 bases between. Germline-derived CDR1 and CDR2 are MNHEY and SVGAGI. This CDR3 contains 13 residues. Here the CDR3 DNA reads TGTGCCAGCAGTTTTCGACTAGACAACGAGCAGTACTTC. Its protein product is CASSFRLDNEQYF.

For the CDR3, the DNA is TGTGCCAGCAGCTTAAACCCCCCGGGAAGCACAGATACGCAGTATTTT. Its translation: CASSLNPPGSTDTQYF. This chain joins TRBV7-3 and TRBJ2-3; TRBD2 is a possible D gene (5 bases). CDR3 length equals 16 residues. CDR1 is SGHTA and CDR2 is FQGTGA in the germline V gene. Trimming left V 1 base short and J 0 bases short, with 11 bases between.